This TCR beta chain derives from a study of identical twins. Per the germline V gene, CDR1 is MDHEN and CDR2 is SYDVKM. This CDR3 comprises 17 residues. With 6 bases clipped from V and 1 base from J, the junction kept 13 bases outside the gene matches. TCRdb reprocessed the 5' RACE reads via MiXCR and lists one record per CDR3 protein. The sample gives approximately 550,000 distinct CDR3 sequences, about a fifth of which show up once; 0.45% to 0.5% is in the top ten. Regarding this clonotype: The antigen remains undetermined.

Broader study findings: Where beta out-of-frame sequences were concerned, excess twin sharing was weaker. Analyses of zero insertions could, in part, be confounded by invariant MAIT and iNKT cells.

These data were also filed under a second study, of yellow fever vaccine responses in identical twins.

Specimen: CD4+ T cells sorted from blood. The sequence was collected from a woman between 18 and 29 years old in good health. This chain uses TRBV28 with TRBJ2-3; 7 bases agree with TRBD2. This CDR3 reads CASSLGLVTWGTDTQYF. The CDR3, as DNA: TGTGCCAGCAGCCTTGGACTAGTCACTTGGGGCACAGATACGCAGTATTTT. Full variable domain (remainder filled in from reference TRBV28 and TRBJ2-3): DVKVTQSSRYLVKRTGEKVFLECVQDMDHENMFWYRQDPGLGLRLIYFSYDVKMKEKGDIPEGYSVSREKKERFSLILESASTNQTSMYLCASSLGLVTWGTDTQYFGPGTRLTVL.